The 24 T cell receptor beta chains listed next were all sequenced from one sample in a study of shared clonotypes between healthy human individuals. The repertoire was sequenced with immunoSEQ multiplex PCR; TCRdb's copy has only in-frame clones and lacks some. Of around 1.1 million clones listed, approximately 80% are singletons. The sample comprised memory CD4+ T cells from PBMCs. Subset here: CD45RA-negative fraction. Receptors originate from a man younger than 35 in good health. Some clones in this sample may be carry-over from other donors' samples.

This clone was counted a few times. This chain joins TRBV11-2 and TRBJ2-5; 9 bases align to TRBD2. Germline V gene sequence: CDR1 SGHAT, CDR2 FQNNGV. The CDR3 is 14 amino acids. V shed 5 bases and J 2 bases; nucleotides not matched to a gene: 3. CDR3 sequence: CASSQTSGQETQYF. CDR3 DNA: TGTGCCAGCAGCCAGACTAGCGGACAAGAGACCCAGTACTTC. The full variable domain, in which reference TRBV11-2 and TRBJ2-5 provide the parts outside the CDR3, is EAGVAQSPRYKIIEKRQSVAFWCNPISGHATLYWYQQILGQGPKLLIQFQNNGVVDDSQLPKDRFSAERLKGVDSTLKIQPAKLEDSAVYLCASSQTSGQETQYFGPGTRLLVL.

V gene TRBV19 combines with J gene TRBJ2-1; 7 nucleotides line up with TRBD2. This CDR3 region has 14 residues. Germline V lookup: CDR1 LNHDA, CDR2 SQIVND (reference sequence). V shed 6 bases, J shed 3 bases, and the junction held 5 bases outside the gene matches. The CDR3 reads CASRKSGNYNEQFF. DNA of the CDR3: TGTGCCAGTAGGAAAAGCGGGAACTACAATGAGCAGTTCTTC.

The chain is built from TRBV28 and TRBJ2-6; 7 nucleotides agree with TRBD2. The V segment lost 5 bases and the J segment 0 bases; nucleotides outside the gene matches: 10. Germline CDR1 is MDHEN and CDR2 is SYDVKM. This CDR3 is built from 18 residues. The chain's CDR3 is CASSPPGGPLSGANVLTF. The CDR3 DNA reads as TGTGCCAGCAGTCCCCCGGGGGGTCCCCTCTCTGGGGCCAACGTCCTGACTTTC.

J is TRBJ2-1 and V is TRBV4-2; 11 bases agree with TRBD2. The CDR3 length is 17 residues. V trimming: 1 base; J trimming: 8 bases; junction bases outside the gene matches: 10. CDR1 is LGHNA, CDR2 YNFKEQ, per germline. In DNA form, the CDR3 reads TGTGCCAGCAGCCAAGTAGCCTCTAGCGGGAGGAACTATGAGCAGTTCTTC. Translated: CASSQVASSGRNYEQFF.

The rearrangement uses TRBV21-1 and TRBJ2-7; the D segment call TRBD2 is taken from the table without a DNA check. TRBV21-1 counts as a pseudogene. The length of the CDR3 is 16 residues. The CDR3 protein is CASSLKTSGSPDEQYF. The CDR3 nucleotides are TGTGCCAGCAGCCTTAAGACTAGCGGGAGTCCCGACGAGCAGTACTTC.

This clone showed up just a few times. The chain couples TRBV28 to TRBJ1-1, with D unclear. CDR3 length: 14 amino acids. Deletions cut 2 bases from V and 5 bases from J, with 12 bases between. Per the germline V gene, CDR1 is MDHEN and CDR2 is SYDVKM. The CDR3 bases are TGTGCCAGCAGTTTACCCCTCGAGGGAACTGAAGCTTTCTTT. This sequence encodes CASSLPLEGTEAFF. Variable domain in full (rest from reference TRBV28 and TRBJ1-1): DVKVTQSSRYLVKRTGEKVFLECVQDMDHENMFWYRQDPGLGLRLIYFSYDVKMKEKGDIPEGYSVSREKKERFSLILESASTNQTSMYLCASSLPLEGTEAFFGQGTRLTVV.

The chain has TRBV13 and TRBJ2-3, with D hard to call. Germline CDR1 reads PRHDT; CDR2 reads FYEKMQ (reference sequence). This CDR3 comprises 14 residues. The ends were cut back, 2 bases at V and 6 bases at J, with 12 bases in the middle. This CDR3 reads CASSLSGLQDTQYF. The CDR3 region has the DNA TGTGCCAGCAGCTTATCGGGTTTACAGGATACGCAGTATTTT.

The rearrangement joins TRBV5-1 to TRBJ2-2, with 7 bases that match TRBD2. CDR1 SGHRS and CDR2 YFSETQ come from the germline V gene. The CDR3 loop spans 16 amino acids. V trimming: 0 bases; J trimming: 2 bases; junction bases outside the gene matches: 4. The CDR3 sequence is CASSLGSSGNTGELFF. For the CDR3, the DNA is TGCGCCAGCAGCTTGGGTTCTAGCGGAAACACCGGGGAGCTGTTTTTT.

The CDR3: CASSLGAQRVYEQYF. CDR3 DNA sequence: TGTGCCAGCAGCTTAGGCGCCCAAAGAGTCTACGAGCAGTACTTC. The chain has TRBV7-9 and TRBJ2-7; D not resolved. The length of the CDR3 is 15 residues. Germline-derived CDR1 and CDR2 are SEHNR and FQNEAQ (reference sequence). The V gene lost 1 base and the J gene lost 3 bases, with 13 bases spanning the gap. Full variable domain (rest looked up from reference TRBV7-9 and TRBJ2-7): DTGVSQNPRHKITKRGQNVTFRCDPISEHNRLYWYRQTLGQGPEFLTYFQNEAQLEKSRLLSDRFSAERPKGSFSTLEIQRTEQGDSAMYLCASSLGAQRVYEQYFGPGTRLTVT.

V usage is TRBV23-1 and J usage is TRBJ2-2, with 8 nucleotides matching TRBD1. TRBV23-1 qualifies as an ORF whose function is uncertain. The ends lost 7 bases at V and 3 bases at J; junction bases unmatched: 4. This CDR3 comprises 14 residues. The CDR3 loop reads CASTQGAYTGELFF. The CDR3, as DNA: TGCGCCAGCACTCAGGGGGCTTACACCGGGGAGCTGTTTTTT.

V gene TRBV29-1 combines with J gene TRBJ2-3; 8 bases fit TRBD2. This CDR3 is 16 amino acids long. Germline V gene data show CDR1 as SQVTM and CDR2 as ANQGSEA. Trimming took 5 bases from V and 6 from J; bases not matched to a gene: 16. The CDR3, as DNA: TGCAGCGTTCCACCCCGCACAGGACTAGCATTCGATACGCAGTATTTT. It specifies CSVPPRTGLAFDTQYF.

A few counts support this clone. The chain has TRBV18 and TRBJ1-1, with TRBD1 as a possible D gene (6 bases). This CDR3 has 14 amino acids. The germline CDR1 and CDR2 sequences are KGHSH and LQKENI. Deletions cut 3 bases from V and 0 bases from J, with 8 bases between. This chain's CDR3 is CASSPGQVNTEAFF. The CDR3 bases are TGTGCCAGCTCACCGGGACAAGTGAACACTGAAGCTTTCTTT.

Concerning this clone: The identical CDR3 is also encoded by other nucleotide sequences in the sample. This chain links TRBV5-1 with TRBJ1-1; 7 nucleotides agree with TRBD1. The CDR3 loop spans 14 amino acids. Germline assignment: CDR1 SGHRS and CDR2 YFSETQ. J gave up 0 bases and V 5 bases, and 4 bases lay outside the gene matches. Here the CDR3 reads CASSPTGLNTEAFF. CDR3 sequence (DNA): TGCGCCAGCAGTCCGACAGGGCTGAACACTGAAGCTTTCTTT.

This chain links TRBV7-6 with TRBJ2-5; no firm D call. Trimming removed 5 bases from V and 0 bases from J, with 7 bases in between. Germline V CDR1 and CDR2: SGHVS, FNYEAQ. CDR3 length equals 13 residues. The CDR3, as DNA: TGTGCCAGCAGCCCTATATACCAAGAGACCCAGTACTTC. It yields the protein CASSPIYQETQYF.

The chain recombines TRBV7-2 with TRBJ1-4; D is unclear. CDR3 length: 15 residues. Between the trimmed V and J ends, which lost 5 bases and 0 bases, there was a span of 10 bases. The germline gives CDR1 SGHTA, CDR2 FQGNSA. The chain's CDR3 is CASSAPTTTNEKLFF. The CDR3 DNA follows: TGTGCCAGCAGCGCCCCGACAACAACTAATGAAAAACTGTTTTTT.

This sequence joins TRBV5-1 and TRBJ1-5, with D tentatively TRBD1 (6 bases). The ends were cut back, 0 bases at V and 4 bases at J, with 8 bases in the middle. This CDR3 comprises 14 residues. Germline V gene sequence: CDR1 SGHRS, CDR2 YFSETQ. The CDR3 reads CASSLGDINQPQHF. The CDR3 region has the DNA TGCGCCAGCAGCTTGGGGGACATTAATCAGCCCCAGCATTTT.

The CDR3 protein is CASRDNGELFF. CDR3 in DNA: TGTGCCAGCAGGGACAACGGGGAGCTGTTTTTT. This chain links TRBV2 with TRBJ2-2; possibly TRBD1 for D (5 bases). CDR3 size: 11 residues. Germline V gene data show CDR1 as SNHLY and CDR2 as FYNNEI. Trimming removed 6 bases at V and 7 bases at J, with 6 bases between.

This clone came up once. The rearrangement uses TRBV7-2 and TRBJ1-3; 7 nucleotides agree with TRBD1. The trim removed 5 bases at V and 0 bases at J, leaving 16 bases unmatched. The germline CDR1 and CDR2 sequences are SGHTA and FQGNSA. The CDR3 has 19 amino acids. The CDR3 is CASSRRSNRGAGSGNTIYF. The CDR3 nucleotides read TGTGCCAGCAGCCGGAGAAGTAACAGGGGTGCAGGCTCTGGAAACACCATATATTTT. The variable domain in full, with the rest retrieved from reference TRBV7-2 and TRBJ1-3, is GAGVSQSPSNKVTEKGKDVELRCDPISGHTALYWYRQSLGQGLEFLIYFQGNSAPDKSGLPSDRFSAERTGGSVSTLTIQRTQQEDSAVYLCASSRRSNRGAGSGNTIYFGEGSWLTVV.

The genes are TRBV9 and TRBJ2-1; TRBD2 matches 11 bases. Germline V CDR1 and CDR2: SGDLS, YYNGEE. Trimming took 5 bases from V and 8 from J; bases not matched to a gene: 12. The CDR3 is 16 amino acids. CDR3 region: CASSVYSGRAGDEQFF. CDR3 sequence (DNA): TGTGCCAGCAGTGTATATAGCGGGAGGGCCGGGGATGAGCAGTTCTTC.

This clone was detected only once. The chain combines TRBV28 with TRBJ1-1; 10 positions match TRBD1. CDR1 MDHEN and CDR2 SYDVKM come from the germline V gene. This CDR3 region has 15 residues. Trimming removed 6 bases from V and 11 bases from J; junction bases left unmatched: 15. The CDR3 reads CASRRKPGQGRVAFF. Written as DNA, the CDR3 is TGTGCCAGCAGACGAAAACCGGGACAGGGGAGGGTTGCTTTCTTT.

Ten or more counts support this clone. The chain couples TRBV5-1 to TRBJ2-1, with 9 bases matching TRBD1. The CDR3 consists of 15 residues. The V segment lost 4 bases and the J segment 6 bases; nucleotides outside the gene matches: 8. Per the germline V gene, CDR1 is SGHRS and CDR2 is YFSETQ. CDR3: CASSVGQGGTNEQFF. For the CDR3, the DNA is TGCGCCAGCAGCGTGGGACAGGGTGGTACCAATGAGCAGTTCTTC.

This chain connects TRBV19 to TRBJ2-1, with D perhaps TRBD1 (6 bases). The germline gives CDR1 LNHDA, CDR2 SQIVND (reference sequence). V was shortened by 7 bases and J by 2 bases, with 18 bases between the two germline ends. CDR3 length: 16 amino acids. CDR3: CASTRDGRGPYNEQFF. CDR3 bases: TGTGCCAGTACCCGAGACGGCAGGGGCCCCTACAATGAGCAGTTCTTC.

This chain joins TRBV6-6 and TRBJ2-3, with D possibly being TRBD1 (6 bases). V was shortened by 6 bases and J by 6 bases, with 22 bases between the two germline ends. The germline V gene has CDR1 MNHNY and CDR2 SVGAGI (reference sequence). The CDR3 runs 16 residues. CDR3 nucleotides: TGTGCCAGCAGCCGACTGGGGGTCCGGGACACCGATACGCAGTATTTT. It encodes CASSRLGVRDTDTQYF.

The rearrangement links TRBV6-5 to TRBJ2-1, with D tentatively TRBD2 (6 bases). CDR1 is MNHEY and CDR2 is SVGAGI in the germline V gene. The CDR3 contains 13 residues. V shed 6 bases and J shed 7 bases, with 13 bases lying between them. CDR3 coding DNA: TGTGCCAGCAGATTAGGACTATTTAATGAGCAGTTCTTC. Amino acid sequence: CASRLGLFNEQFF.